The 9 T cell receptor beta chains below all came from one sample that was sequenced in a study of blood T cell repertoires in COVID-19. Repertoires were generated with immunoSEQ multiplex PCR, while TCRdb's copy carries only in-frame clones and drops some. This sample yields under 250,000 clones, of which around 86% are seen a single time; under 7.5% belongs to the top ten. Material for sequencing was peripheral blood. These receptors were taken from a man aged 60-69 years who had recovered from COVID-19.

The rearrangement links TRBV12-3 or TRBV12-4 to TRBJ2-2; a possible D gene is TRBD2 (6 bases). The germline V and J ends were trimmed by 11 bases and 1 base, with 8 bases remaining between them. CDR3 length: 12 residues. CDR3 protein: CAGAGNTGELFF. CDR3 bases: TGTGCCGGAGCGGGGAACACCGGGGAGCTGTTTTTT.

This clone was detected a few times. V usage is TRBV25-1 and J usage is TRBJ2-7; D perhaps matches TRBD1 (5 bases). Trimming stripped 6 bases from V and 3 bases from J, with 15 bases between. This CDR3 comprises 14 residues. Germline CDR1 and CDR2: MGHDK and SYGVNS. The CDR3 DNA sequence: TGTGCCAGCAGATTAGGGGCGGCGGACTACGAGCAGTACTTC. Protein product: CASRLGAADYEQYF.

This clone is a singleton in its sample. The rearrangement links TRBV9 to TRBJ2-5; 9 nucleotides line up with TRBD2. V trimming: 0 bases; J trimming: 2 bases; junction bases outside the gene matches: 5. Germline V gives CDR1 SGDLS, CDR2 YYNGEE. The CDR3 runs 16 residues. The CDR3 region has the DNA TGTGCCAGCAGCGTAGGGGTGACTAGCGGTCAAGAGACCCAGTACTTC. This codes for CASSVGVTSGQETQYF.

The chain combines TRBV7-9 with TRBJ2-7; weak D call: TRBD1 (6 bases). Deletions cut 7 bases from V and 7 bases from J, with 17 bases between. The germline CDR1 and CDR2 sequences are SEHNR and FQNEAQ (reference sequence). The CDR3 spans 13 residues. CDR3 region: CASTREGDREQYF. CDR3 bases: TGTGCCAGCACCCGCGAGGGGGATCGGGAGCAGTACTTC.

The CDR3 sequence: CASIPAGPRETQYF. In DNA, the CDR3 is TGTGCCAGCATCCCAGCGGGGCCTAGGGAGACCCAGTACTTC. The chain couples TRBV2 to TRBJ2-5; 7 bases agree with TRBD2. There are 14 residues in the CDR3. Germline V CDR1 and CDR2: SNHLY, FYNNEI. V trimming: 7 bases; J trimming: 5 bases; junction bases outside the gene matches: 10. Supplemented by reference TRBV2 and TRBJ2-5, the full variable domain reads EPEVTQTPSHQVTQMGQEVILRCVPISNHLYFYWYRQILGQKVEFLVSFYNNEISEKSEIFDDQFSVERPDGSNFTLKIRSTKLEDSAMYFCASIPAGPRETQYFGPGTRLLVL.

V and J are TRBV28 and TRBJ2-7, with D possibly TRBD2 on 6 matching bases. The CDR3 totals 14 residues. V lost 3 bases, J lost 3 bases, and 12 bases lay in between. Germline V lookup: CDR1 MDHEN, CDR2 SYDVKM. CDR3 sequence: CASSLEGQVYEQYF. The CDR3 DNA reads TGTGCCAGCAGTTTGGAGGGGCAGGTCTACGAGCAGTACTTC.

The chain carries TRBV7-2 and TRBJ1-2; D is perhaps TRBD1 (5 bases). Germline loops: CDR1 SGHTA, CDR2 FQGNSA. CDR3 length: 15 amino acids. V was cut by 0 bases and J by 4 bases, with 12 bases left in between. CDR3 DNA: TGTGCCAGCAGCTTAGCAATCACGCAGGGCTATGGCTACACCTTC. Translating gives CASSLAITQGYGYTF.

J is TRBJ1-1 and V is TRBV28, with D uncertain. The CDR3 loop spans 15 amino acids. Per germline, CDR1 MDHEN and CDR2 SYDVKM. V dropped 6 bases and J dropped 0 bases, with 14 bases sitting between them. Here the CDR3 DNA reads TGTGCCAGCAGCCTGAGGGCGGGGATGAACACTGAAGCTTTCTTT. It translates to CASSLRAGMNTEAFF.

This clone came up many times. This chain connects TRBV28 to TRBJ2-2; D gene ambiguous. The CDR3 has 15 amino acids. Germline values: CDR1 MDHEN, CDR2 SYDVKM. V lost 5 bases and J 0 bases, leaving 10 bases between the germline ends. The CDR3 nucleotides read TGTGCCAGCAGTGATGGCTTCGCGAACACCGGGGAGCTGTTTTTT. Its translation: CASSDGFANTGELFF.